This TCR beta chain was recorded in a study of metastatic and nonmetastatic thyroid tumors. On the study more broadly: From malignant and benign thyroid patients, repertoires in blood and in tumor or nodule tissue were compared.

This clone has a handful of counts. This may be a read error, as it is one base from a much larger clone. Trimming removed 1 base at V and 7 bases at J, with 11 bases between. Germline values: CDR1 SGDLS, CDR2 YYNGEE. The CDR3 consists of 13 residues. Every patient underwent thyroid surgery untreated. With MiXCR, TCRdb called clones anew from the PCR reads. The table lists approximately 15,000 clones, around 13% of them singletons. This receptor was obtained from a female donor with papillary thyroid cancer or a benign thyroid nodule (not recorded which). Some clones in this sample may be carry-over from other donors' samples. The V call is TRBV9, the J call TRBJ1-2; possibly TRBD1 for D (6 bases). The material sequenced was blood. This CDR3 reads CASSVIQGAGYTF. The DNA of the CDR3 is TGTGCCAGCAGCGTAATACAGGGCGCTGGCTACACCTTC.